Listed here are 16 T cell receptor beta chains from one sample, sequenced in a study of shared clonotypes between healthy human individuals. TCRdb keeps only in-frame clones here, not all; method: immunoSEQ multiplex PCR. The sample includes some 700,000 clones, less than 95% of them seen just once. The sample taken for sequencing was memory CD8+ T cells from PBMCs. Subset here: CD45RO+ cells pooled with CCR7-negative TemRA cells. Receptors were obtained from a man in his late teens or twenties in good health. Some clones in this sample may be carry-over from other donors' samples.

The chain is built from TRBV7-9 and TRBJ1-4; TRBD1 might be the D (5 bases). This CDR3 spans 16 amino acids. V was cut by 1 base and J by 8 bases, with 17 bases left in between. The V gene's germline CDR1 is SEHNR and CDR2 FQNEAQ (reference sequence). The CDR3 DNA is TGTGCCAGCAGCTTAGAGAGAGTGGGGCCGAGGGAAAAACTGTTTTTT. Its translation: CASSLERVGPREKLFF.

V usage is TRBV28 and J usage is TRBJ2-7; D possibly matches TRBD1 or TRBD2 (6 bases each). This CDR3 spans 15 amino acids. Germline V lookup: CDR1 MDHEN, CDR2 SYDVKM. V lost 4 bases and J lost 7, with 20 bases in between. The CDR3 is CASSWVQGGQGEQYF. CDR3 nucleotides: TGTGCCAGCAGTTGGGTACAGGGAGGCCAGGGGGAGCAGTACTTC.

The chain is built from TRBV29-1 and TRBJ2-7; D possibly corresponds to TRBD2 (6 bases). The CDR3 is made up of 13 amino acids. V lost 5 bases, J lost 6 bases, and 17 bases lay in between. From germline, CDR1 is SQVTM and CDR2 ANQGSEA. CDR3 nucleotides: TGCAGCGTTTCGGCGGGACTCTCCCCCGAGCAGTACTTC. This gives the protein CSVSAGLSPEQYF.

V gene TRBV28 combines with J gene TRBJ1-1; 8 positions agree with TRBD1. V trimming: 4 bases; J trimming: 4 bases; junction bases outside the gene matches: 5. The germline V gene has CDR1 MDHEN and CDR2 SYDVKM. CDR3 length: 14 amino acids. CDR3 loop: CASSSGQASTEAFF. The DNA for the CDR3 is TGTGCCAGCAGTTCGGGACAGGCGTCCACTGAAGCTTTCTTT.

The rearrangement uses TRBV5-1 and TRBJ2-3; the match to TRBD1 covers 10 bases. The CDR3 sequence is 16 residues long. The J segment lost 4 bases and the V segment lost 3 bases, leaving 8 bases of the junction unmatched. Germline values: CDR1 SGHRS, CDR2 YFSETQ. The CDR3 here is CASSSSGTGVPDTQYF. The CDR3 region has the DNA TGCGCCAGCAGCTCATCCGGGACAGGGGTCCCAGATACGCAGTATTTT.

This clone was detected only once. This chain links TRBV9 with TRBJ2-1, with 11 nucleotides matching TRBD2. The CDR3 totals 15 residues. CDR1 is SGDLS and CDR2 is YYNGEE in the germline V gene. V was clipped by 2 bases and J by 2 bases; unmatched bases: 0. The CDR3 sequence is CASSVSGRAYNEQFF. CDR3 coding DNA: TGTGCCAGCAGCGTTAGCGGGAGGGCCTACAATGAGCAGTTCTTC.

This sequence joins TRBV27 and TRBJ2-7; D remains unclear. From germline, CDR1 is MNHEY and CDR2 SMNVEV (reference sequence). V was cut by 2 bases and J by 4 bases, with 12 bases left in between. CDR3 length: 14 amino acids. The CDR3 loop is CASSLRVGDYEQYF. CDR3 DNA sequence: TGTGCCAGCAGTTTACGGGTGGGTGATTACGAGCAGTACTTC.

This clone was detected once. V and J are TRBV28 and TRBJ2-1; D not certain. Germline V gene lookup returns CDR1 MDHEN and CDR2 SYDVKM. CDR3 length equals 13 residues. Trimming cost V 1 base and J 15 bases, with 16 bases left between them. Here the CDR3 DNA reads TGTGCCAGCAGTTTATTGGTGGAGCCCATCCCGTTCTTC. Amino acid sequence: CASSLLVEPIPFF.

The chain has TRBV7-9 and TRBJ2-7; D is unresolved. CDR1 is SEHNR, CDR2 FQNEAQ, per germline (reference sequence). Trimming took off 8 bases at V and 7 bases at J, with 15 bases between the two ends. This CDR3 is 12 amino acids long. The DNA for the CDR3 is TGTGCCAGCGTCCGCTTTCCTTGGGAGCAGTACTTC. Translated, it gives CASVRFPWEQYF. The full variable domain, in which reference TRBV7-9 and TRBJ2-7 provide the parts outside the CDR3, is DTGVSQNPRHKITKRGQNVTFRCDPISEHNRLYWYRQTLGQGPEFLTYFQNEAQLEKSRLLSDRFSAERPKGSFSTLEIQRTEQGDSAMYLCASVRFPWEQYFGPGTRLTVT.

About this clone: In the same sample, other DNA sequences code for this CDR3. The CDR3 here is CASSLSPRYEQYF. CDR3 nucleotides: TGTGCCAGCAGTTTATCCCCAAGGTACGAGCAGTACTTC. The chain uses TRBV27 and TRBJ2-7; D not resolved. The CDR3 sequence is 13 residues long. Trimming left V 0 bases short and J 4 bases short, with 7 bases between. Germline lookup yields CDR1 MNHEY and CDR2 SMNVEV (reference sequence).

The chain recombines TRBV18 with TRBJ1-1; 11 bases match TRBD1. CDR3 length equals 16 residues. Germline CDR1 reads KGHSH; CDR2 reads LQKENI. Trimming cost V 6 bases and J 6 bases; bases outside gene matches: 12. The CDR3 is CASSRPYWTGGSEAFF. The CDR3 DNA sequence: TGTGCCAGCTCCCGTCCCTATTGGACAGGGGGCTCTGAAGCTTTCTTT.

The V call is TRBV4-1, the J call TRBJ1-1; a weak D match, TRBD1 (6 bases). Germline CDR1 is MGHRA and CDR2 is YSYEKL. The V gene lost 1 base and the J gene lost 0 bases, with 12 bases spanning the gap. This CDR3 has 16 residues. The CDR3 protein is CASSQVQGKLNTEAFF. The DNA for the CDR3 is TGCGCCAGCAGCCAAGTCCAGGGGAAATTGAACACTGAAGCTTTCTTT.

V is TRBV7-9 and J is TRBJ1-2; no reliable D call. The CDR3 totals 15 residues. Trimming shortened V by 2 bases and J by 6 bases, and 16 bases separated the two germline ends. CDR1 SEHNR and CDR2 FQNEAQ come from the germline V gene (reference sequence). DNA of the CDR3: TGTGCCAGCAGCTTACTCGGAGTATGGATCGATGGCTACACCTTC. As protein: CASSLLGVWIDGYTF.

The chain couples TRBV27 to TRBJ2-4; D is uncertain. Germline CDR1 MNHEY, CDR2 SMNVEV (reference sequence). This CDR3 comprises 13 residues. V was shortened by 9 bases and J by 0 bases, with 9 bases between the two germline ends. CDR3 sequence reads: CAREPKAKNIQYF. CDR3 bases: TGTGCCAGAGAACCCAAAGCCAAAAACATTCAGTACTTC.

The gene calls are TRBV15 and TRBJ2-7; either TRBD1 or TRBD2 may supply D (5 bases each). The CDR3 is 15 amino acids. Looked up from germline, CDR1 is LNHNV and CDR2 is YYDKDF (reference sequence). Trimming cost V 3 bases and J 6 bases, with 18 bases left between them. CDR3 sequence reads: CATSRKHGLRGEQYF. The DNA of the CDR3 is TGTGCCACCAGCAGGAAACACGGACTGAGGGGCGAGCAGTACTTC.

V usage is TRBV4-1 and J usage is TRBJ2-7, with 10 bases matching TRBD1. Trimming cost V 3 bases and J 5 bases; bases outside gene matches: 10. Germline V gene data show CDR1 as MGHRA and CDR2 as YSYEKL. The CDR3 contains 16 residues. CDR3 residues: CASSQLGTGVPDEQYF. The CDR3 DNA reads as TGCGCCAGCAGCCAGCTTGGGACAGGGGTCCCGGACGAGCAGTACTTC.